The entry below describes one T cell receptor (beta chain). Antigen specificity is unknown. Uncontrolled infection, other autoimmune disease, pregnancy or lactation excluded patients. This sample was taken from a study of T cells in Graves' hyperthyroidism and ophthalmopathy. Study-level findings and limits: The model predicted ophthalmopathy a median around 6.5 months before onset. Stable hyperthyroidism was separated from ophthalmopathy by a model based on 13 V-J features.

Amplified TCR beta CDR3 regions derived from RNA transcripts. Primed by the HTBI set, a first-round RT-PCR was run on the TCR CDR3. TCRdb redid the calling of the multiplex PCR reads with MiXCR, one entry per CDR3 protein. This sample has about 570,000 distinct CDR3 sequences, with around 45% found just once. Sample: peripheral blood or thyroid tissue (not recorded which). The sequence derives from an adult woman with Graves' disease, either hyperthyroidism or ophthalmopathy (not recorded which).

The CDR3 region has the DNA TGTGCACAGGGTAACGGGGCCAACGTCCTGACTTTC. Protein product: CAQGNGANVLTF. This chain joins TRBV2 and TRBJ2-6; TRBD1 might be the D (6 bases). The length of the CDR3 is 12 residues. The germline V gene encodes CDR1 SNHLY and CDR2 FYNNEI.